Presented here are 17 T cell receptor beta chains from one specimen sequenced in a study of blood T cell repertoires in COVID-19 (dated by TCRdb to the early 2020s). To prepare the library, the immunoSEQ multiplex PCR assay was applied. This immuneACCESS table, as held by TCRdb, lists in-frame sequences with V and J called but not all clones. Of the missing ones, under half trace to an unresolved V gene in checked studies; the others have no known cause. The sample table contains approximately 99,000 clones; only one count was recorded for about 88% of them. 2% to 2.5% of the sample is in the top ten clones. Sample: peripheral blood. Receptor source: a human donor in a cohort sampled during active COVID-19.

V and J are TRBV5-6 and TRBJ1-5; the D gene is possibly TRBD1 (5 bases). Germline loops: CDR1 SGHDT, CDR2 YYEEEE. V was pared by 0 bases and J by 4 bases, with 11 bases between. The CDR3 contains 15 residues. Here the CDR3 reads CASSLAPGINQPQHF. In DNA form, the CDR3 reads TGTGCCAGCAGCTTGGCACCAGGGATTAATCAGCCCCAGCATTTT.

The V gene is TRBV19, the J gene TRBJ1-1, with TRBD1 matching over 9 bases. The CDR3 contains 15 residues. Germline CDR1 and CDR2: LNHDA and SQIVND (reference sequence). V gave up 2 bases and J gave up 5 bases; unmatched junction bases: 6. The CDR3 nucleotides read TGTGCCAGTAGTATAACAGGGGGCTGGGAAACTGAAGCTTTCTTT. Its translation is CASSITGGWETEAFF.

This clone was observed a few times. This sequence joins TRBV6-5 and TRBJ1-4; D unclear. The CDR3 sequence is 15 residues long. Germline loops: CDR1 MNHEY, CDR2 SVGAGI. With 0 bases removed from V and 5 bases from J, the gap between germline ends came to 10 bases. The CDR3 sequence is CASSYSDAGNEKLFF. In DNA form, the CDR3 reads TGTGCCAGCAGTTACTCGGATGCGGGGAATGAAAAACTGTTTTTT.

The CDR3 coding sequence is TGCGCCAGCAGCCAAAACAACCCGGGACAGGTTAATGAAAAACTGTTTTTT. Translation gives CASSQNNPGQVNEKLFF. The chain carries TRBV5-1 and TRBJ1-4; TRBD1 matches at 8 bases. V dropped 4 bases and J dropped 4; count of bases not matched to a gene: 12. This CDR3 is 17 amino acids long. The germline CDR1 and CDR2 sequences are SGHRS and YFSETQ.

The V gene is TRBV4-1, the J gene TRBJ1-3; D gene unclear. Trimming took 0 bases from V and 4 from J, leaving 4 bases between them. The CDR3 has 13 residues. Germline V gene lookup returns CDR1 MGHRA and CDR2 YSYEKL. The CDR3 sequence: CASSQDEGNTIYF. The CDR3 coding sequence is TGCGCCAGCAGCCAAGATGAGGGAAACACCATATATTTT.

The V gene is TRBV3-1 (or the pseudogene TRBV3-2), the J gene TRBJ2-6; 7 bases line up with TRBD1. With 2 bases clipped from V and 1 base from J, the junction kept 8 bases outside the gene matches. The CDR3 covers 18 residues. CDR1 LGHDT and CDR2 YNNKEL come from the germline V gene (reference sequence). The CDR3, as DNA: TGTGCCAGCAGCCAATGGGGCAGGGGGAGATCTGGGGCCAACGTCCTGACTTTC. This encodes CASSQWGRGRSGANVLTF.

The CDR3 region is CASSLDRAGEQYF. CDR3 nucleotides: TGTGCCAGCAGTTTGGACAGGGCTGGGGAGCAGTACTTC. The V call is TRBV27, the J call TRBJ2-7; 8 nucleotides line up with TRBD1. The CDR3 sequence is 13 residues long. Trimming took 3 bases from V and 7 from J; bases not matched to a gene: 5. CDR1 and CDR2 from the germline V gene are MNHEY and SMNVEV (reference sequence).

This rearrangement joins TRBV9 to TRBJ2-7, with D uncertain. V was shortened by 0 bases and J by 1 base, with 8 bases between the two germline ends. CDR3 length: 14 amino acids. Germline V CDR1 and CDR2: SGDLS, YYNGEE. The CDR3 loop reads CASSVAAVSYEQYF. In DNA form, the CDR3 reads TGTGCCAGCAGCGTAGCTGCAGTATCCTACGAGCAGTACTTC. The entire variable domain, with the rest obtained from reference TRBV9 and TRBJ2-7, is as follows: DSGVTQTPKHLITATGQRVTLRCSPRSGDLSVYWYQQSLDQGLQFLIQYYNGEERAKGNILERFSAQQFPDLHSELNLSSLELGDSALYFCASSVAAVSYEQYFGPGTRLTVT.

The J gene is TRBJ1-2, the V gene TRBV7-8; D not certain. Germline CDR1 is SGHVS and CDR2 is FQNEAQ. Trimming cost V 5 bases and J 8 bases, with 21 bases left between them. The CDR3 sequence is 15 residues long. The CDR3, as DNA: TGTGCCAGCAGCACAACCCGGGGAATTGAGGGAGGCTACACCTTC. Amino acids: CASSTTRGIEGGYTF.

The chain is built from TRBV5-5 and TRBJ1-1; perhaps TRBD1 as D (5 bases). The germline V and J ends were trimmed by 4 bases and 4 bases, with 14 bases remaining between them. Germline V gene sequence: CDR1 SGHKS, CDR2 YYEKEE (reference sequence). The CDR3 sequence is 14 residues long. CDR3 bases: TGTGCCAGCAGCCGCAGGGAATCTAGCACTGAAGCTTTCTTT. Translated: CASSRRESSTEAFF.

This CDR3 is CASSLTGVDTQYF. The CDR3 DNA reads as TGTGCCAGCAGTCTGACAGGGGTAGATACGCAGTATTTT. The rearrangement uses TRBV7-9 and TRBJ2-3, with TRBD1 matching over 8 bases. Germline V gene data show CDR1 as SEHNR and CDR2 as FQNEAQ (reference sequence). J was trimmed by 5 bases and V by 6 bases; bases with no gene match: 4. This CDR3 region has 13 residues.

V gene TRBV2 combines with J gene TRBJ2-7, with D hard to call. CDR3 length: 13 amino acids. The germline V gene encodes CDR1 SNHLY and CDR2 FYNNEI. V lost 6 bases to trimming and J lost 0 bases, with 9 bases between them. In DNA form, the CDR3 reads TGTGCCAGCAGCGGGTGGAGCTCCTACGAGCAGTACTTC. The encoded protein is CASSGWSSYEQYF.

Only one count was recorded for this clone. The rearrangement joins TRBV9 to TRBJ2-2; 14 nucleotides align to TRBD2. This CDR3 is built from 16 residues. Germline values: CDR1 SGDLS, CDR2 YYNGEE. Trimming removed 4 bases from V and 6 bases from J; junction bases left unmatched: 5. The CDR3 reads CASSFGTSGSPGELFF. DNA of the CDR3: TGTGCCAGCAGCTTCGGGACTAGCGGGAGTCCCGGGGAGCTGTTTTTT. The full variable domain, with the rest looked up from reference TRBV9 and TRBJ2-2, is DSGVTQTPKHLITATGQRVTLRCSPRSGDLSVYWYQQSLDQGLQFLIQYYNGEERAKGNILERFSAQQFPDLHSELNLSSLELGDSALYFCASSFGTSGSPGELFFGEGSRLTVL.

V and J are TRBV7-9 and TRBJ2-3; D possibly corresponds to TRBD1 (6 bases). This CDR3 is built from 14 residues. V lost 3 bases and J lost 6, with 13 bases in between. Germline values: CDR1 SEHNR, CDR2 FQNEAQ (reference sequence). This CDR3 is CASSFGQSQDTQYF. Written as DNA, the CDR3 is TGTGCCAGCAGCTTCGGACAGTCCCAGGATACGCAGTATTTT.

The rearrangement joins TRBV5-4 to TRBJ2-3, with 15 bases identical to TRBD2. V lost 4 bases to trimming and J lost 0 bases; unmatched junction nucleotides: 6. The CDR3 is 18 amino acids. The germline gives CDR1 SGHNT, CDR2 YYREEE (reference sequence). CDR3 bases: TGTGCCAGCAGCGCTGCGGGACTAGCGGGGGGCAGCACAGATACGCAGTATTTT. It encodes CASSAAGLAGGSTDTQYF.

The chain recombines TRBV18 with TRBJ2-7; D call uncertain. Germline CDR1 and CDR2: KGHSH and LQKENI. Trimming pared 5 bases from V and 5 bases from J, leaving 7 bases between. The CDR3 is made up of 11 amino acids. The CDR3 sequence: CASSSSHEQYF. The CDR3 DNA sequence: TGTGCCAGCTCATCATCCCACGAGCAGTACTTC.

The V and J genes are TRBV10-3 and TRBJ2-5; 8 bases match TRBD2. This CDR3 region has 15 residues. V shed 6 bases, J shed 4 bases, and the junction held 10 bases outside the gene matches. Germline CDR1 is ENHRY and CDR2 is SYGVKD. This CDR3 is CAISPTGSGIETQYF. CDR3 in DNA: TGTGCCATCAGCCCCACGGGTAGCGGGATAGAGACCCAGTACTTC.